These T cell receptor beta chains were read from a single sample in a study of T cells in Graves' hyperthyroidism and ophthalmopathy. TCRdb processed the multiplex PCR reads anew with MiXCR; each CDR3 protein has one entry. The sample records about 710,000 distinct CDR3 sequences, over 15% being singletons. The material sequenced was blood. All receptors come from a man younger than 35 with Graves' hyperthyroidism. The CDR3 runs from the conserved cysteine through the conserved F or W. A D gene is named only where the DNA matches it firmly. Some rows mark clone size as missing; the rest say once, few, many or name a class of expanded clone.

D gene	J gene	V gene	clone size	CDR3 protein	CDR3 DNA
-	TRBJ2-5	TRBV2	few	CASSERRAQETQYF	TGTGCCAGCAGTGAACGACGGGCACAAGAGACCCAGTACTTC
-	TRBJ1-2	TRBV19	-	CATGGRTAVSGYTF	TGTGCCACCGGGGGTCGGACCGCCGTCTCCGGCTACACCTTC
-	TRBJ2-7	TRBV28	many	CASSAAKKSYEQYF	TGTGCCAGCAGTGCCGCCAAGAAGTCCTACGAGCAGTACTTC
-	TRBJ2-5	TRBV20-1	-	CSARGVQETQYF	TGCAGTGCTCGCGGGGTACAAGAGACCCAGTACTTC
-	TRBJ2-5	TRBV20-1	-	CSARTRGETQYF	TGCAGTGCTAGGACTAGAGGGGAGACCCAGTACTTC
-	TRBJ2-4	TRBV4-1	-	CASSIRVDKNIQYF	TGCGCCAGCAGCATTAGGGTGGACAAAAACATTCAGTACTTC
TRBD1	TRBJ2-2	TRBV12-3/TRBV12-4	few	CASSFSRQGNGELFF	TGTGCCAGCAGTTTTAGTCGACAGGGGAACGGGGAGCTGTTTTTT
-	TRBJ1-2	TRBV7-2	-	CASRFTSVSFGYTF	TGTGCCAGCAGATTTACGTCGGTTTCGTTTGGCTACACCTTC
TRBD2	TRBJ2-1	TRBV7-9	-	CASSTSGRRNEQFF	TGTGCCAGCAGCACTAGCGGGAGAAGGAATGAGCAGTTCTTC
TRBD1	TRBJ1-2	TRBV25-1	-	CASNDRGRGDYTF	TGTGCCAGCAATGACAGGGGGCGGGGTGACTACACCTTC
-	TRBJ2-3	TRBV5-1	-	CASSPVNPDTQYF	TGCGCCAGCAGCCCGGTGAATCCAGATACGCAGTATTTT
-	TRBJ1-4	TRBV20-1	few	CSATEGVQGEKLFF	TGCAGTGCGACCGAGGGAGTTCAGGGTGAAAAACTGTTTTTT
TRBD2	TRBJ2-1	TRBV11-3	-	CASSLNLGLLLPHEQFF	TGTGCCAGCAGCCTCAACCTGGGACTACTCCTTCCCCATGAGCAGTTCTTC
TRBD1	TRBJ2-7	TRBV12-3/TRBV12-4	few	CASSSGIRGLYEQYF	TGTGCCAGCAGCTCGGGGATAAGGGGGCTCTACGAGCAGTACTTC
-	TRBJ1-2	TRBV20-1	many	CSAEGQPYGYTF	TGCAGTGCTGAAGGACAGCCATATGGCTACACCTTC
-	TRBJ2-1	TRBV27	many	CASTPGTRYNEQFF	TGTGCCAGCACCCCCGGGACACGTTACAATGAGCAGTTCTTC
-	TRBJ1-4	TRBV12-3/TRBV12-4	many	CASSLAQGEKLFF	TGTGCCAGCAGTTTAGCACAGGGTGAAAAACTGTTTTTT
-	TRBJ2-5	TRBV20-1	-	CSAGLQETQYF	TGCAGCGCTGGGCTTCAAGAGACCCAGTACTTC
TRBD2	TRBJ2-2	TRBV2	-	CASSGLAGGPANTGELFF	TGTGCCAGCAGTGGACTAGCGGGAGGGCCGGCTAACACCGGGGAGCTGTTTTTT